This passage covers 5 T cell receptor beta chains from one sample sequenced in a study of shared clonotypes between healthy human individuals. Profiling relied on immunoSEQ multiplex PCR, and the TCRdb table lists in-frame clones only, not all of them. This table has some 2 million clones, roughly 95% appearing once. The sample was naive CD4+ T cells sorted from blood. Subset of the sample: CD45RA+ positively selected. The receptors stem from a man younger than 30 in good health.

This clone was seen once. This chain uses TRBV11-2 with TRBJ1-2, with a possible D match to TRBD1 (5 bases). CDR3 length: 13 amino acids. With 1 base removed from V and 7 bases from J, the gap between germline ends came to 10 bases. Germline V CDR1 and CDR2: SGHAT, FQNNGV. The CDR3: CASSLVGALGYTF. DNA of the CDR3: TGTGCCAGCAGCTTAGTAGGGGCGCTTGGCTACACCTTC.

V usage is TRBV5-8 and J usage is TRBJ2-5; no definite D call. Germline V CDR1 and CDR2: SGHTS, YDEGEE. The CDR3 is 13 residues long. The V and J ends lost 4 bases and 5 bases respectively, with 12 bases between them. Here the CDR3 reads CASSRAFGETQYF. The CDR3 region has the DNA TGTGCCAGCAGCAGGGCTTTCGGGGAGACCCAGTACTTC.

This clone was picked up one time. The same CDR3 arises from other DNA sequences in this sample as well. The chain carries TRBV7-9 and TRBJ1-1; 10 bases are a match to TRBD1. Germline values: CDR1 SEHNR, CDR2 FQNEAQ (reference sequence). The length of the CDR3 is 13 residues. V trimming: 3 bases; J trimming: 5 bases; junction bases outside the gene matches: 0. Written as DNA, the CDR3 is TGTGCCAGCAGCTTGGGACAGGGGACTGAAGCTTTCTTT. Translation: CASSLGQGTEAFF.

As to this clone: Different DNA sequences within this sample yield the same CDR3. The chain links TRBV6-5 to TRBJ2-7, with TRBD1 matching 10 bases. The CDR3 is 13 residues long. Germline V gene lookup returns CDR1 MNHEY and CDR2 SVGAGI. The junction had 0 bases not matched to a gene; V was cut back by 6 bases and J by 1 base. The CDR3 coding sequence is TGTGCCAGCAGGGGACAGGGGTCCTACGAGCAGTACTTC. Translating it yields CASRGQGSYEQYF.

For this clone: The same CDR3 is also encoded by other DNA sequences in this sample. CDR3 coding DNA: TGTGCCTGGAGTCCTGGGGCCTACAATGAGCAGTTCTTC. Translation gives CAWSPGAYNEQFF. The V and J genes are TRBV30 and TRBJ2-1; D is unclear. This CDR3 has 13 amino acids. Trimming stripped 2 bases from V and 2 bases from J, with 7 bases between. CDR1 is GTSNPN and CDR2 is SVGIG in the germline V gene (reference sequence).